This TCR beta chain was recovered during a study of T cells in Graves' hyperthyroidism and ophthalmopathy. This clonotype has more than one count but fewer than ten. What it binds is unknown. This may arise from a read error, as a much more abundant clone is one base away. Study-wide results and limits: Ophthalmopathy and stable hyperthyroidism were told apart by a 13 V-J model.

It was RNA transcripts that yielded the amplified TCR beta CDR3 regions. First-round RT-PCR targeting the TCR CDR3 was performed with the HTBI primer set. MiXCR was run by TCRdb on the multiplex PCR reads, yielding one entry per CDR3 protein. The sample consists of 200,000 to 250,000 distinct CDR3 sequences, roughly 17% of them appearing once. The CDR3 loop spans 13 amino acids. The ends lost 6 bases at V and 2 bases at J; junction bases unmatched: 4. From germline, CDR1 is MDHEN and CDR2 SYDVKM. An absence of ophthalmopathy progression within 18 months meant stable Graves' hyperthyroidism. Each patient was aged 18 to 65 and had newly diagnosed hyperthyroidism of under 2 months' duration. Fresh peripheral blood, approximately 10 ml, yielded the PBMCs.

The origin of this receptor is a woman in her fifties or sixties with Graves' hyperthyroidism. The chain links TRBV28 to TRBJ2-7; 7 nucleotides agree with TRBD1. Sequencing was carried out using blood. For the CDR3, the DNA is TGTGCCAGCAGAAAGGGACAGCCCTACGAGCAGTACTTC. Its translation is CASRKGQPYEQYF.